Listed below are T cell receptor beta chains from one sample, sequenced in a study of shared clonotypes between healthy human individuals. Assay used: immunoSEQ multiplex PCR; TCRdb lists only in-frame clones, some missing. The data hold about 2.1 million clones, with 93% observed a single time. Sequences were obtained from naive CD8+ T cells from PBMCs. The source of these receptors is a man younger than 35 in good health. Some clones in this sample may be carry-over from other donors' samples. CDR3s include the opening cysteine and the closing phenylalanine or tryptophan. A D gene is named only where the DNA matches it firmly. Some rows have no size entry. The others give once, few or many, or a class for an expanded clone.

CDR3nt,CDR3aa,j_gene,d_gene,v_gene,abundance
TGTGCCAGCAGTGGTGGACGGGGCACAGATACGCAGTATTTT,CASSGGRGTDTQYF,TRBJ2-3,NA,TRBV2,NA
TGTGCCAGCAGTTTGGTAGGCTACAATCAGCCCCAGCATTTT,CASSLVGYNQPQHF,TRBJ1-5,NA,TRBV27,NA
TGTGCCAGCAGCCACCACAGGGGAGCTAGCACAGATACGCAGTATTTT,CASSHHRGASTDTQYF,TRBJ2-3,TRBD1,TRBV11-2,NA
TGTGCCAGCAGTTTGTTACCGGGTTCTAGGGTCGGCTACACCTTC,CASSLLPGSRVGYTF,TRBJ1-2,NA,TRBV27,NA
TGCAGTGCTAGTCGAATCGCGGCTTTCTTT,CSASRIAAFF,TRBJ1-1,NA,TRBV20-1,NA
TGTGCCAGCAGTCAGATCGGGGGAGGTCAGCCCCAGCATTTT,CASSQIGGGQPQHF,TRBJ1-5,NA,TRBV28,NA
TGTGCCAGCAGTGAAGCTGGCAGGGCGAACTATGGCTACACCTTC,CASSEAGRANYGYTF,TRBJ1-2,NA,TRBV6-1,once
TGTGCCAGCAGTTTTATTAGGGGACTAGCGGGCCGAGAGCAGTTCTTC,CASSFIRGLAGREQFF,TRBJ2-1,TRBD2,TRBV27,NA
TGTGCCAGCAGCCAAGACGGGAACTATGGCTACACCTTC,CASSQDGNYGYTF,TRBJ1-2,NA,TRBV5-6,NA
TGTGCCAGCAGCTTAGCGGGACAGGGAACACAGGCTTTCTTT,CASSLAGQGTQAFF,TRBJ1-1,TRBD1,TRBV11-3,NA
TGTGCCAGCAGTTCCAGGGGGGGCGGTGCCTACGAGCAGTACTTC,CASSSRGGGAYEQYF,TRBJ2-7,NA,TRBV27,NA
TGTGCCAGCAGCTCCCGGACAGGATTATACGAGCAGTACTTC,CASSSRTGLYEQYF,TRBJ2-7,TRBD1,TRBV7-9,NA
TGTGCCAGCAGCCCGGGACAGGGGGAAGGATATGGCTACACCTTC,CASSPGQGEGYGYTF,TRBJ1-2,TRBD1,TRBV9,NA
TGTGCCAGCAGTGATTTCGGGGCGGGAGCCCACAATGAGCAGTTCTTC,CASSDFGAGAHNEQFF,TRBJ2-1,TRBD2,TRBV6-1,NA
TGTGCCAGCAGCGGGGGGACAGGGGTATCCTACGAGCAGTACTTC,CASSGGTGVSYEQYF,TRBJ2-7,TRBD1,TRBV5-6,NA
TGTGCCAGCAGCCAGGGGACGGGGAACACTGAAGCTTTCTTT,CASSQGTGNTEAFF,TRBJ1-1,NA,TRBV7-8,NA
TGTGCCAGCAGAGACGCCTCGAGAGCCAAAAACATTCAGTACTTC,CASRDASRAKNIQYF,TRBJ2-4,NA,TRBV7-9,NA
TGCAGCGCCCCCAGTTGGGCACCGGGGGACACCGGGGAGCTGTTTTTT,CSAPSWAPGDTGELFF,TRBJ2-2,NA,TRBV29-1,NA
TGCGCCAGCAGCTGGGAGGTTTGGGACGAGCAGTACTTC,CASSWEVWDEQYF,TRBJ2-7,NA,TRBV5-1,NA
TGTGCCAGCAGCTTAGAGGCGGCAGATGAGCAGTTCTTC,CASSLEAADEQFF,TRBJ2-1,NA,TRBV7-2,NA
TGTGCCAGCAGTTCCCCGGCTAGCGGCTATGAGCAGTTCTTC,CASSSPASGYEQFF,TRBJ2-1,TRBD2,TRBV27,NA
TGTGCCAGCAGTCCCCTAGCGGGAGTCAATGAGCAGTTCTTC,CASSPLAGVNEQFF,TRBJ2-1,TRBD2,TRBV7-6,NA
TGCGCCAGCAGCTTGGACAGGGATCCGCGCGGCTACACCTTC,CASSLDRDPRGYTF,TRBJ1-2,NA,TRBV5-1,NA
TGTGCCAGTAGTATAGGTGGGATGAACACTGAAGCTTTCTTT,CASSIGGMNTEAFF,TRBJ1-1,NA,TRBV19,NA
TGTGCCAGCAGCTTACGGGGGGATGCTTTCTTT,CASSLRGDAFF,TRBJ1-1,NA,TRBV5-6,NA
TGTGCCAGCAGCTTAACGGGAGGACAGAGCTACGAGCAGTACTTC,CASSLTGGQSYEQYF,TRBJ2-7,NA,TRBV7-3,NA
TGTGCCAGCAGTTACTCTGGACAGCCTTCCTACAATGAGCAGTTCTTC,CASSYSGQPSYNEQFF,TRBJ2-1,NA,TRBV6-5,NA
TGTGCCAGCAGCTTCCTTGAGGGGTCCTACGAGCAGTACTTC,CASSFLEGSYEQYF,TRBJ2-7,NA,TRBV7-9,NA
TGTGCCAGCAGTCGACCGGGAGACCGCTACGAGCAGTACTTC,CASSRPGDRYEQYF,TRBJ2-7,NA,TRBV27,NA
TGTGCCTGGAGTGCAAACCTGGGGCAGGAGACCCAGTACTTC,CAWSANLGQETQYF,TRBJ2-5,NA,TRBV30,NA
TGTGCCAGCAGCGCCCTTCACAGGGAAGCCGTAATGAACACTGAAGCTTTCTTT,CASSALHREAVMNTEAFF,TRBJ1-1,NA,TRBV9,NA
TGTGCCAGCAGCTTAGCAGTAAGGTGGTCCAATGAGCAGTTCTTC,CASSLAVRWSNEQFF,TRBJ2-1,NA,TRBV7-9,NA